The 27 T cell receptor beta chains below all came from one sample that was sequenced in a study of cytotoxic CD8 clonotypes in ibrutinib-treated CLL. The table came from immunoSEQ multiplex PCR; TCRdb's copy has only in-frame clones and leaves some out. The sample comprises some 200,000 clones, more than 65% of which are singletons, and over 5.5% rests with the top ten. The material was PBMCs, obtained after 12 months of ibrutinib treatment. These TCRs come from a human donor with chronic lymphocytic leukemia.

This clone showed up just a few times. The chain carries TRBV7-8 and TRBJ2-7; 8 bases are a match to TRBD1. Germline CDR1 and CDR2: SGHVS and FQNEAQ. This CDR3 spans 13 amino acids. Germline trimming cut 5 bases from V and 3 bases from J; bases unmatched to any gene: 3. Here the CDR3 reads CASSQDRDYEQYF. The CDR3 DNA is TGTGCCAGCAGCCAGGACAGGGACTACGAGCAGTACTTC. Full variable domain (missing parts from reference TRBV7-8 and TRBJ2-7): GAGVSQSPRYKVAKRGQDVALRCDPISGHVSLFWYQQALGQGPEFLTYFQNEAQLDKSGLPSDRFFAERPEGSVSTLKIQRTQQEDSAVYLCASSQDRDYEQYFGPGTRLTVT.

This rearrangement joins TRBV29-1 to TRBJ1-2; 11 nucleotides line up with TRBD1. The CDR3 is made up of 14 amino acids. With V trimmed by 3 bases and J by 4 bases, 4 bases remained unmatched. CDR1 and CDR2 (germline): SQVTM, ANQGSEA. This chain's CDR3 is CSVDGQGATYGYTF. As DNA, the CDR3 is TGCAGCGTTGACGGACAGGGGGCCACCTATGGCTACACCTTC.

The CDR3 nucleotides read TGTGCCAGCTCACCAGGGTGGTCTGAAGCTTTCTTT. Its translation is CASSPGWSEAFF. The chain joins TRBV18 to TRBJ1-1; the D is unclear. Per germline, CDR1 KGHSH and CDR2 LQKENI. V shed 2 bases and J shed 6 bases, with 7 bases lying between them. The CDR3 is made up of 12 amino acids.

The rearrangement links TRBV7-9 to TRBJ2-2; 8 bases line up with TRBD2. There are 14 residues in the CDR3. Per germline, CDR1 SEHNR and CDR2 FQNEAQ (reference sequence). The junction had 3 bases not matched to a gene; V was cut back by 7 bases and J by 2 bases. CDR3 nucleotide sequence: TGTGCCAGCAAACTAGCGGTCAACACCGGGGAGCTGTTTTTT. Its protein is CASKLAVNTGELFF. Looking up the rest from reference TRBV7-9 and TRBJ2-2 gives the full variable domain: DTGVSQNPRHKITKRGQNVTFRCDPISEHNRLYWYRQTLGQGPEFLTYFQNEAQLEKSRLLSDRFSAERPKGSFSTLEIQRTEQGDSAMYLCASKLAVNTGELFFGEGSRLTVL.

This clone was counted between two and nine times. V gene TRBV11-1 combines with J gene TRBJ2-5, with 13 positions matching TRBD2. Trimming removed 5 bases from V and 5 bases from J; junction bases left unmatched: 11. The CDR3 runs 17 residues. CDR1 is SGHAT, CDR2 FQDESV, per germline (reference sequence). The CDR3 DNA sequence: TGTGCCAGCAGCCCTAAGCGACTAGCGGGGGGCATGGAGACCCAGTACTTC. This translates into CASSPKRLAGGMETQYF.

The gene calls are TRBV18 and TRBJ2-7, with 7 nucleotides matching TRBD2. J gave up 9 bases and V 0 bases, and 11 bases lay outside the gene matches. This CDR3 is 15 amino acids long. Germline V gene sequence: CDR1 KGHSH, CDR2 LQKENI. CDR3: CASSPPEASGITQYF. In nucleotides, the CDR3 is TGTGCCAGCTCACCACCGGAAGCTAGCGGCATTACGCAGTACTTC.

J is TRBJ1-1 and V is TRBV30; 9 bases are a match to TRBD1. Looked up from germline, CDR1 is GTSNPN and CDR2 is SVGIG (reference sequence). CDR3 length equals 15 residues. V was clipped by 6 bases and J by 3 bases; unmatched bases: 11. The DNA for the CDR3 is TGTGCCTGTAGGGGACAGGGACGTTTGGACACTGAAGCTTTCTTT. Residues: CACRGQGRLDTEAFF.

V is TRBV5-1 and J is TRBJ1-1; unclear D gene. Germline CDR1 SGHRS, CDR2 YFSETQ. There are 14 residues in the CDR3. The ends were cut back, 1 base at V and 1 base at J, with 8 bases in the middle. The CDR3 protein is CASSLKTGNTEAFF. The CDR3 DNA is TGCGCCAGCAGCTTGAAGACGGGGAACACTGAAGCTTTCTTT.

This clone was seen a few times. This CDR3 is CASSEGAGRRYGYTF. The DNA of the CDR3 is TGTGCCAGCAGTGAGGGGGCAGGGAGGAGGTATGGCTACACCTTC. The chain employs TRBV6-1 and TRBJ1-2; possible D gene TRBD1, 6 bases. Deletions cut 3 bases from V and 5 bases from J, with 16 bases between. This CDR3 is 15 amino acids long. CDR1 is MNHNS and CDR2 is SASEGT in the germline V gene.

This chain joins TRBV7-2 and TRBJ2-3; 9 bases match TRBD1. Germline assignment: CDR1 SGHTA and CDR2 FQGNSA. The CDR3 runs 15 residues. The trim removed 4 bases at V and 5 bases at J, leaving 7 bases unmatched. The DNA of the CDR3 is TGTGCCAGCAGCTCTCAGACAGGGGGAAAAGATACGCAGTATTTT. Translation: CASSSQTGGKDTQYF.

In its sample, this clone was seen many times. Written as DNA, the CDR3 is TGTGCCAGCAGTGAATGGGATTACTACGAGCAGTACTTC. It codes for CASSEWDYYEQYF. J is TRBJ2-7 and V is TRBV2; no reliable D call. This CDR3 has 13 amino acids. Germline-derived CDR1 and CDR2 are SNHLY and FYNNEI. Trimming shortened V by 2 bases and J by 3 bases, and 8 bases separated the two germline ends.

This clone has ten or more counts. This chain links TRBV28 with TRBJ1-5; D may be TRBD1 (5 bases). Trimming shortened V by 3 bases and J by 3 bases, and 9 bases separated the two germline ends. CDR3 length equals 14 residues. The germline V gene has CDR1 MDHEN and CDR2 SYDVKM. CDR3 sequence: CASSFAGTNQPQHF. The CDR3 DNA follows: TGTGCCAGCAGTTTTGCAGGGACCAATCAGCCCCAGCATTTT.

The genes are TRBV5-4 and TRBJ2-7; TRBD2 agrees at 13 bases. CDR3 length equals 14 residues. Germline lookup yields CDR1 SGHNT and CDR2 YYREEE (reference sequence). After removal of 4 bases from V and 5 bases from J, the junction contained 3 bases not matched to a gene. CDR3 coding DNA: TGTGCCAGCAGCACGGGACTAGCGGGAAACGAGCAGTACTTC. Amino acids: CASSTGLAGNEQYF.

This clone was observed a handful of times. This rearrangement joins TRBV28 to TRBJ2-5; no clear D gene. The CDR3 runs 11 residues. V was pared by 3 bases and J by 4 bases, with 3 bases between. CDR1 and CDR2 from the germline V gene are MDHEN and SYDVKM. The CDR3 region has the DNA TGTGCCAGCAGTTTCGGAGAGACCCAGTACTTC. Translation gives CASSFGETQYF.

CDR3 sequence (DNA): TGTGCCAGCTCCCCCTCAGGGGGGAACTACGAGCAGTACTTC. Translated: CASSPSGGNYEQYF. V usage is TRBV18 and J usage is TRBJ2-7, with D perhaps matching TRBD1 (7 bases). CDR1 and CDR2 (germline): KGHSH, LQKENI. Trimming took 6 bases from V and 3 from J, leaving 15 bases between them. CDR3 length: 14 amino acids.

The DNA of the CDR3 is TGCGCCAGCAGCCACGATGGACAGGGGCACACTGAAGCTTTCTTT. Its translation is CASSHDGQGHTEAFF. The chain has TRBV4-1 and TRBJ1-1; 9 positions agree with TRBD1. J gave up 3 bases and V 3 bases, and 5 bases lay outside the gene matches. In germline, CDR1 is MGHRA, CDR2 YSYEKL. This CDR3 spans 15 amino acids.

There are a few counts of this clone. The chain combines TRBV11-1 with TRBJ1-1, with D tentatively TRBD1 (6 bases). V lost 2 bases and J lost 6, with 13 bases in between. The CDR3 contains 14 residues. CDR1 SGHAT and CDR2 FQDESV come from the germline V gene (reference sequence). The CDR3 protein is CASSLSLGHPEAFF. DNA for the CDR3: TGTGCCAGCAGCTTATCCTTGGGACACCCTGAAGCTTTCTTT.

This clone was detected a few times. The chain is built from TRBV6-5 and TRBJ1-2, with D possibly TRBD1 on 5 matching bases. V gave up 0 bases and J gave up 5 bases, with 13 bases separating them. Germline V lookup: CDR1 MNHEY, CDR2 SVGAGI. The CDR3 totals 15 residues. CDR3 nucleotides: TGTGCCAGCAGTTACTCCCCGACAGCCGATTATGGCTACACCTTC. This encodes CASSYSPTADYGYTF.

The chain carries TRBV9 and TRBJ2-5; 7 bases are shared with TRBD2. Germline CDR1 is SGDLS and CDR2 is YYNGEE. The CDR3 sequence is 15 residues long. The V gene end was trimmed by 3 bases and the J gene end by 5 bases; junction bases not matched to a gene: 10. CDR3 in DNA: TGTGCCAGCAGCGAAGCGGGAACCCTCTGGGAGACCCAGTACTTC. It codes for CASSEAGTLWETQYF.

The V call is TRBV28, the J call TRBJ1-4; 9 nucleotides align to TRBD1. This CDR3 is built from 15 residues. The V and J ends lost 1 base and 6 bases, in that order; junction bases with no gene match: 3. The germline V gene encodes CDR1 MDHEN and CDR2 SYDVKM. CDR3 sequence: CASSLLRDRDEKLFF. The CDR3 bases are TGTGCCAGCAGTTTATTAAGGGACAGGGATGAAAAACTGTTTTTT.

This sequence joins TRBV12-5 and TRBJ2-1; 10 nucleotides agree with TRBD1. Trimming cost V 5 bases and J 8 bases; bases outside gene matches: 0. This CDR3 contains 12 residues. Looked up from germline, CDR1 is LGHNT and CDR2 is FRNRAP. CDR3 amino acids: CASGGQGDEQFF. The CDR3 bases are TGTGCTAGTGGTGGACAGGGGGATGAGCAGTTCTTC.

The chain is built from TRBV30 and TRBJ1-5; D uncertain. V gave up 2 bases and J gave up 4 bases, with 6 bases separating them. CDR3 length: 12 amino acids. CDR1 and CDR2 (germline): GTSNPN, SVGIG (reference sequence). Written as DNA, the CDR3 is TGTGCCTGGAGTCGAAATAATCAGCCCCAGCATTTT. This sequence encodes CAWSRNNQPQHF.

The V call is TRBV4-3, the J call TRBJ2-2; D remains unclear. The germline V gene has CDR1 LGHNA and CDR2 YSLEER. The ends were cut back, 1 base at V and 4 bases at J, with 4 bases in the middle. This CDR3 contains 13 residues. Here the CDR3 DNA reads TGCGCCAGCAGCCAAGTTTCCACCGGGGAGCTGTTTTTT. Protein product: CASSQVSTGELFF.

The chain couples TRBV5-1 to TRBJ1-6, with 9 bases aligning to TRBD1. Germline CDR1 and CDR2: SGHRS and YFSETQ. The CDR3 is made up of 15 amino acids. V trimming: 1 base; J trimming: 9 bases; junction bases outside the gene matches: 5. The CDR3 spells CASSLWGQGPSPLHF. CDR3 nucleotide sequence: TGCGCCAGCAGCTTGTGGGGACAGGGTCCTTCACCCCTCCACTTT.

V usage is TRBV7-9 and J usage is TRBJ1-5; possibly TRBD1 for D (5 bases). The CDR3 consists of 15 residues. V lost 0 bases and J lost 5, with 11 bases in between. Germline loops: CDR1 SEHNR, CDR2 FQNEAQ (reference sequence). The CDR3 is CASSLAQGRDQPQHF. For the CDR3, the DNA is TGTGCCAGCAGCTTAGCCCAGGGAAGGGATCAGCCCCAGCATTTT. The full variable domain, with the rest looked up from reference TRBV7-9 and TRBJ1-5, is DTGVSQNPRHKITKRGQNVTFRCDPISEHNRLYWYRQTLGQGPEFLTYFQNEAQLEKSRLLSDRFSAERPKGSFSTLEIQRTEQGDSAMYLCASSLAQGRDQPQHFGDGTRLSIL.

The V gene is TRBV2, the J gene TRBJ1-4; D not resolved. V was pared by 1 base and J by 7 bases, with 7 bases between. There are 13 residues in the CDR3. Germline values: CDR1 SNHLY, CDR2 FYNNEI. The CDR3 coding sequence is TGTGCCAGCAGTGAAGATACAGTTGAAAAACTGTTTTTT. The encoded protein is CASSEDTVEKLFF.

The V call is TRBV7-2, the J call TRBJ2-1; the match to TRBD2 covers 11 bases. Germline-derived CDR1 and CDR2 are SGHTA and FQGNSA. The CDR3 extends over 17 amino acids. The V and J ends lost 5 bases and 2 bases, in that order; junction bases with no gene match: 8. The CDR3 region has the DNA TGTGCCAGCAGCCTCACCGGGACTAGCGGTGCCTACAATGAGCAGTTCTTC. As protein: CASSLTGTSGAYNEQFF.